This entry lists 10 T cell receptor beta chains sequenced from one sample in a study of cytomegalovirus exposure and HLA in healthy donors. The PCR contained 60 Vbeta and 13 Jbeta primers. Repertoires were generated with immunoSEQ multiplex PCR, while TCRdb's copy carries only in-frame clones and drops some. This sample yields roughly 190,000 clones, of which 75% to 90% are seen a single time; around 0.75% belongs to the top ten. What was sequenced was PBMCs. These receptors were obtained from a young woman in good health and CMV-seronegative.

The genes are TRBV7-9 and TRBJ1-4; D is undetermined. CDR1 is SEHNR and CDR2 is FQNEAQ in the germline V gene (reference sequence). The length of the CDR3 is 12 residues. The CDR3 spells CSGGETNEKLFF. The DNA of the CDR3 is TGTTCCGGAGGCGAAACTAATGAAAAACTGTTTTTT. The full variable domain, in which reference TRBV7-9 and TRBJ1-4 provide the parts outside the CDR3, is DTGVSQNPRHKITKRGQNVTFRCDPISEHNRLYWYRQTLGQGPEFLTYFQNEAQLEKSRLLSDRFSAERPKGSFSTLEIQRTEQGDSAMYLCSGGETNEKLFFGSGTQLSVL.

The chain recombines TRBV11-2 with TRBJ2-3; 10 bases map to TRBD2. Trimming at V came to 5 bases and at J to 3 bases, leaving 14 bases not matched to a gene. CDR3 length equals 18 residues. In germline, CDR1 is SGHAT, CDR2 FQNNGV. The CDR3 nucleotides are TGTGCCAGCAGCAGCAAGGGGAATAGCGGGAGGCGGACAGATACGCAGTATTTT. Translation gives CASSSKGNSGRRTDTQYF.

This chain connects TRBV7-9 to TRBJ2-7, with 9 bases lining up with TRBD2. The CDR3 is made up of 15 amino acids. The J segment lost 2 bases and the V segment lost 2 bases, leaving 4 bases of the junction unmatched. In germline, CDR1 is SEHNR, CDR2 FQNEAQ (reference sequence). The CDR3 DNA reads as TGTGCCAGCAGCTTACGTAGCGGGGGCACCTACGAGCAGTACTTC. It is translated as CASSLRSGGTYEQYF.

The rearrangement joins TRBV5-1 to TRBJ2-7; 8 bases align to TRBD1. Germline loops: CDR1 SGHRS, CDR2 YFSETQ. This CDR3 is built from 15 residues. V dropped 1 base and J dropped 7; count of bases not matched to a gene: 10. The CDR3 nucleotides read TGCGCCAGCAGCTTGTTCCCAGGGGGCCTCCCTGAGCAGTACTTC. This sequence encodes CASSLFPGGLPEQYF.

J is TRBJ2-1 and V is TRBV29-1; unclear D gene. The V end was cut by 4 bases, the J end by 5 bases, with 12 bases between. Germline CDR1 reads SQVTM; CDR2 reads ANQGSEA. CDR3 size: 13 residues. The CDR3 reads CSVGKTEDNEQFF. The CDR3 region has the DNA TGCAGCGTTGGAAAGACCGAGGACAATGAGCAGTTCTTC.

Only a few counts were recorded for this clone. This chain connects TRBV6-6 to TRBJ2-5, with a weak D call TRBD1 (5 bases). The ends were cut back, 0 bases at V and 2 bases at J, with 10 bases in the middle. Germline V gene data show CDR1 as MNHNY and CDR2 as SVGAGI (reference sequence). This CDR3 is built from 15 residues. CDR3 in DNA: TGTGCCAGCAGTTACTCGTCGACAGAACAAGAGACCCAGTACTTC. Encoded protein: CASSYSSTEQETQYF.

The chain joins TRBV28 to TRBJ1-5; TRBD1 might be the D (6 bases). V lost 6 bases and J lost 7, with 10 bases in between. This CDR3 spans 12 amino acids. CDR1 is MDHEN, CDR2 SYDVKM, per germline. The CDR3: CASRLGQQPQHF. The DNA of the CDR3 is TGTGCCAGCAGATTAGGACAGCAGCCCCAGCATTTT.

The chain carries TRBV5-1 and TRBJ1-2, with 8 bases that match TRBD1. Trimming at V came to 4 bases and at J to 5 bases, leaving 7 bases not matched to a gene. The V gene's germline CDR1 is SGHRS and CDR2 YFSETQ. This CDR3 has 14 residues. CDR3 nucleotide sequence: TGCGCCAGCAGCGCCCCGGACAGGGCGTATGGCTACACCTTC. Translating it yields CASSAPDRAYGYTF.

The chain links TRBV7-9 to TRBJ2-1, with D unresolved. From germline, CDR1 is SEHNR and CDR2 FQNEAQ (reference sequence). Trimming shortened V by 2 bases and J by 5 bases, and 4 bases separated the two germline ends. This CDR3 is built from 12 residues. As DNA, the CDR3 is TGTGCCAGCAGCTTACGTAACAATGAGCAGTTCTTC. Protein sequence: CASSLRNNEQFF.

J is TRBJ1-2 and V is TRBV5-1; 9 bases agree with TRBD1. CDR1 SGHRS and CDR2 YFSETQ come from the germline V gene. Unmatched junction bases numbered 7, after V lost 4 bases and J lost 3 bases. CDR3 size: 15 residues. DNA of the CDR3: TGCGCCAGCAGCCTACGGACAGGGGACTACTATGGCTACACCTTC. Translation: CASSLRTGDYYGYTF. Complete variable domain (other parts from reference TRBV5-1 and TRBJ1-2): KAGVTQTPRYLIKTRGQQVTLSCSPISGHRSVSWYQQTPGQGLQFLFEYFSETQRNKGNFPGRFSGRQFSNSRSEMNVSTLELGDSALYLCASSLRTGDYYGYTFGSGTRLTVV.